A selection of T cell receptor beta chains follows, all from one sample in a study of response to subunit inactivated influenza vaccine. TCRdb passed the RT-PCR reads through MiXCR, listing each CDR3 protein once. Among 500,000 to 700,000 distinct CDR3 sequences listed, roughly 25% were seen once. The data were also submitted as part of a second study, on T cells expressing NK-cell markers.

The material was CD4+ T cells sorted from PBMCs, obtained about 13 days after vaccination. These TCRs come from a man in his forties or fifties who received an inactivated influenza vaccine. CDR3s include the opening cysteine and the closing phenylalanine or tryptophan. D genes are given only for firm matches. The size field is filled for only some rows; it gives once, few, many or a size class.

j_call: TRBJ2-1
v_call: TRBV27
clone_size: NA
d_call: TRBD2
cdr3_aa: CASSSLSGRVGNEQFF
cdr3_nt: TGTGCCAGCAGTTCCCTTAGCGGGAGAGTAGGTAATGAGCAGTTCTTC

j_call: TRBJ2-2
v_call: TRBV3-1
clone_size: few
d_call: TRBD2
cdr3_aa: CASSQGGLAGDTGELFF
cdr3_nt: TGTGCCAGCAGCCAGGGGGGACTAGCGGGAGACACCGGGGAGCTGTTTTTT

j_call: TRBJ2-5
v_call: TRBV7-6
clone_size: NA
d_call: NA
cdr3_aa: CASSSPFETQYF
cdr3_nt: TGTGCCAGCAGCTCCCCATTTGAGACCCAGTACTTC

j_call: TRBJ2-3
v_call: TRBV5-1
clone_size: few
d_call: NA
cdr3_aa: CASSFGATVGTDTQYF
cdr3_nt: TGCGCCAGCAGCTTTGGGGCGACGGTTGGCACAGATACGCAGTATTTT

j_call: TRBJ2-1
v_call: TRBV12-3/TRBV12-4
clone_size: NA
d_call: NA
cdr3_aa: CASRTGAGQKTNEQFF
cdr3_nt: TGTGCCAGCAGGACCGGGGCGGGACAGAAAACCAATGAGCAGTTCTTC

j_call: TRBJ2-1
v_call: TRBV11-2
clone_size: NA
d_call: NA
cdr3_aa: CASRTFASSYNEQFF
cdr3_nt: TGTGCCAGCCGGACTTTTGCAAGCTCCTACAATGAGCAGTTCTTC

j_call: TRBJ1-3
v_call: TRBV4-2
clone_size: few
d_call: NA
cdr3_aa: CASSQKGPGPGNTIYF
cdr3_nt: TGTGCCAGCAGCCAGAAGGGCCCAGGGCCTGGAAACACCATATATTTT

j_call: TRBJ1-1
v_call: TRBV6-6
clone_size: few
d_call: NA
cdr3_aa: CASSSPSTEAFF
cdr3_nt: TGTGCCAGCTCATCCCCGAGTACTGAAGCTTTCTTT

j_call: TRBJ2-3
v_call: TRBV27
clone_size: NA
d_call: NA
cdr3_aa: CASSLSLGVMGTDTQYF
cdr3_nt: TGTGCCAGCAGTTTATCGTTGGGGGTAATGGGCACAGATACGCAGTATTTT

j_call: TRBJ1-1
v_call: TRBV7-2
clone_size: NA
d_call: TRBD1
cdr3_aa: CASSSDRGYVAFF
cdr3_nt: TGTGCCAGCAGCTCCGACAGGGGGTATGTTGCTTTCTTT

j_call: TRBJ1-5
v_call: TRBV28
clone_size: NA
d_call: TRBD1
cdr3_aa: CASRPGGQGENQPQHF
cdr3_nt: TGTGCCAGCAGGCCCGGGGGACAGGGCGAAAATCAGCCCCAGCATTTT

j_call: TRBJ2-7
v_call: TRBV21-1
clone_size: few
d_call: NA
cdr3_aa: CASTKHQGTSSYEQYF
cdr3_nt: TGTGCCAGCACCAAACATCAGGGAACGAGCTCCTACGAGCAGTACTTC

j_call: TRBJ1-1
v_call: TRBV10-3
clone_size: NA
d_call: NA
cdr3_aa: CAISEPGRTEAFF
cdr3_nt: TGTGCCATCAGTGAGCCGGGGCGGACTGAAGCTTTCTTT

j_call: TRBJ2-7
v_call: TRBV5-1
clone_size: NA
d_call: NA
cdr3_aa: CASSLSGQISYEQYF
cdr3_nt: TGCGCCAGCAGCTTGTCCGGACAGATCTCCTACGAGCAGTACTTC

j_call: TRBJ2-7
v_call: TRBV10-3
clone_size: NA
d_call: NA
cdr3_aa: CAISDPGFRNYEQYF
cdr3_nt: TGTGCCATCAGTGACCCCGGGTTTCGAAACTACGAGCAGTACTTC

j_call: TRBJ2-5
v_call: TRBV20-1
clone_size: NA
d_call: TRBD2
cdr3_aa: CCARDVREVVAETQYF
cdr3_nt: TGCTGTGCTAGAGATGTCCGGGAGGTCGTCGCGGAGACCCAGTACTTC

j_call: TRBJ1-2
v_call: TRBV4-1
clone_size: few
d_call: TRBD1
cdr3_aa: CASSQVPGGKYGYTF
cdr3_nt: TGCGCCAGCAGCCAAGTCCCAGGGGGCAAGTATGGCTACACCTTC

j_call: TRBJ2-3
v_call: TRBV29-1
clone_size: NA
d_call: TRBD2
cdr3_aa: CSVVSGRSTDTQYF
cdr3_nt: TGCAGCGTTGTTAGCGGGAGGAGTACAGATACGCAGTATTTT

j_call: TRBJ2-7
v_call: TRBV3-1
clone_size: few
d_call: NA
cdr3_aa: CASSQERVLGDYEQYF
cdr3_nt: TGTGCCAGCAGCCAAGAAAGGGTCCTGGGAGACTACGAGCAGTACTTC

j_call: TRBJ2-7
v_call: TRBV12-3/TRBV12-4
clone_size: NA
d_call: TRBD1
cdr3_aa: CASRRGTGYTYEQYF
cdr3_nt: TGTGCCAGCAGAAGAGGGACAGGGTATACCTACGAGCAGTACTTC

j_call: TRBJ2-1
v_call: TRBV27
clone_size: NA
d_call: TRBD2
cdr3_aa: CASSSQRLAGLDEQFF
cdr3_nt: TGTGCCAGCAGTTCCCAGCGACTAGCGGGGTTGGATGAGCAGTTCTTC

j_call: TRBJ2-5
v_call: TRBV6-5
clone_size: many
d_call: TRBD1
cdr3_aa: CASVGQGETQYF
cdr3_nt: TGTGCCAGCGTTGGACAGGGGGAGACCCAGTACTTC

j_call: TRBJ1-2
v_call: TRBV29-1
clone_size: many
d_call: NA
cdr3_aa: CSVEESGYTF
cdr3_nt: TGCAGCGTTGAAGAAAGTGGCTACACCTTC

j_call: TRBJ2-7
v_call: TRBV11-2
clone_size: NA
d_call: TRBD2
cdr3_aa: CASSLVGGSGLAGSYEQYF
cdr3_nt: TGTGCCAGCAGCTTAGTGGGCGGATCGGGACTAGCGGGGTCCTACGAGCAGTACTTC

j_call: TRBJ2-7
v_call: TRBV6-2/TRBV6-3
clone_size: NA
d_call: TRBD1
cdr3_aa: CASRRGTGGTRTLEQYF
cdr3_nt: TGTGCCAGCAGAAGAGGGACAGGGGGCACCAGGACCCTCGAGCAGTACTTC

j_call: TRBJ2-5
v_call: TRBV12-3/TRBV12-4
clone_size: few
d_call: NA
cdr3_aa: CASTNQYQETQYF
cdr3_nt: TGTGCCAGCACGAATCAGTACCAAGAGACCCAGTACTTC

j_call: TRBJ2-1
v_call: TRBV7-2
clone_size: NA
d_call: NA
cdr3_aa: CASSFRGQQFF
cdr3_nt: TGTGCCAGCAGCTTCCGAGGACAGCAGTTCTTC

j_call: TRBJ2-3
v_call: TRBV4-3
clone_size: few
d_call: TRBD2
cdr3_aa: CASSRARTSGISTDTQYF
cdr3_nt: TGCGCCAGCAGCCGAGCAAGGACTAGCGGGATTTCCACAGATACGCAGTATTTT

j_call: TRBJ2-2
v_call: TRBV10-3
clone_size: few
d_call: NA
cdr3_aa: CAISAGPNTGELFF
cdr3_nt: TGTGCCATCAGTGCGGGGCCTAACACCGGGGAGCTGTTTTTT

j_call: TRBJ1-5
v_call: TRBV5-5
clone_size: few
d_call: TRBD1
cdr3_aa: CASSLSGQYNQPQHF
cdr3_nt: TGTGCCAGCAGCCTCTCGGGACAGTACAATCAGCCCCAGCATTTT

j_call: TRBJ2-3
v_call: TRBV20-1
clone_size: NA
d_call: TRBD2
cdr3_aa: CSAPGVYSGVSTDTQYF
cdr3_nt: TGCAGTGCTCCCGGGGTGTATAGCGGGGTTAGCACAGATACGCAGTATTTT

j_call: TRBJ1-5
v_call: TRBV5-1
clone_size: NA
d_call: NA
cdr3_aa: CASSKSMDQPQHF
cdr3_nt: TGCGCCAGCAGCAAATCAATGGATCAGCCCCAGCATTTT

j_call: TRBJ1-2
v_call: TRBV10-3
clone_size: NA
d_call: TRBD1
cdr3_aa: CAISDGRGLEGYTF
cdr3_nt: TGTGCCATCAGTGATGGCAGGGGGCTTGAGGGCTACACCTTC

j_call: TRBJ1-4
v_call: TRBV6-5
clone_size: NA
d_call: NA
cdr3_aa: CASISRVDEKLFF
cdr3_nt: TGTGCCAGCATTTCCCGGGTGGATGAAAAACTGTTTTTT

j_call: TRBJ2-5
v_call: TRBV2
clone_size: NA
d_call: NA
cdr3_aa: CAGSWLETQYF
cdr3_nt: TGTGCCGGAAGTTGGTTGGAGACCCAGTACTTC

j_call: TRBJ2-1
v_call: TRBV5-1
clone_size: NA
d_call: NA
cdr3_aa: CASSLAGAQVQFF
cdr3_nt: TGCGCCAGCAGCTTGGCCGGAGCCCAGGTGCAGTTCTTC

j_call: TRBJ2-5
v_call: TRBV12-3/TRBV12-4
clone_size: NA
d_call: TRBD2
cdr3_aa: CASSLSASGKETQYF
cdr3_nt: TGTGCCAGCAGTTTATCCGCTAGCGGGAAAGAGACCCAGTACTTC

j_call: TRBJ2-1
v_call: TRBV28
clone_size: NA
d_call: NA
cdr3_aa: CASSSLEPGQYNEQFF
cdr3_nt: TGTGCCAGCAGTTCCTTGGAACCAGGGCAATACAATGAGCAGTTCTTC

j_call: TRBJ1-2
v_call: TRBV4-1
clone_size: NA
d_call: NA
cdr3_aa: CASSQDITGFPGYTF
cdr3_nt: TGCGCCAGCAGCCAAGATATAACAGGTTTTCCTGGCTACACCTTC

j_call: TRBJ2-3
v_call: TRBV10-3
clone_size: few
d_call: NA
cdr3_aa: CAINPGIYSDTQYF
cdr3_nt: TGTGCCATCAATCCGGGTATATACTCAGATACGCAGTATTTT

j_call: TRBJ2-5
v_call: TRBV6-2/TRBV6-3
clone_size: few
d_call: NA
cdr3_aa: CASSYLAQGDQETQYF
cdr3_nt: TGTGCCAGCAGTTACCTCGCCCAGGGAGACCAAGAGACCCAGTACTTC

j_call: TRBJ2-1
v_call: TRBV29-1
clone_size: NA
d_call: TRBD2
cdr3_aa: CSVSLAGVSNEQFF
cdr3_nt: TGCAGCGTTTCACTAGCGGGAGTATCAAATGAGCAGTTCTTC

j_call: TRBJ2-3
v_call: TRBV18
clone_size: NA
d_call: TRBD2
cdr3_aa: CASSTGTSGQYF
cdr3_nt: TGTGCCAGCTCAACAGGGACTAGCGGACAGTATTTT

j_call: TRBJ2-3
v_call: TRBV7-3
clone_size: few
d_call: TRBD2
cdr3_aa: CASSPGTSVSDTQYF
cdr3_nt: TGTGCCAGCAGCCCCGGGACTAGCGTCTCAGATACGCAGTATTTT

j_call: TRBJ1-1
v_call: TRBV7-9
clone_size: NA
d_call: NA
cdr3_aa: CASSSDGWNTEAFF
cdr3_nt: TGTGCCAGCAGCTCCGACGGTTGGAACACTGAAGCTTTCTTT

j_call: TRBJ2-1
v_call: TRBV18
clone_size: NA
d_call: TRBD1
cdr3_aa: CASSPPQGATPYNEQFF
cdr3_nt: TGTGCCAGCTCACCACCGCAGGGGGCCACCCCTTACAATGAGCAGTTCTTC